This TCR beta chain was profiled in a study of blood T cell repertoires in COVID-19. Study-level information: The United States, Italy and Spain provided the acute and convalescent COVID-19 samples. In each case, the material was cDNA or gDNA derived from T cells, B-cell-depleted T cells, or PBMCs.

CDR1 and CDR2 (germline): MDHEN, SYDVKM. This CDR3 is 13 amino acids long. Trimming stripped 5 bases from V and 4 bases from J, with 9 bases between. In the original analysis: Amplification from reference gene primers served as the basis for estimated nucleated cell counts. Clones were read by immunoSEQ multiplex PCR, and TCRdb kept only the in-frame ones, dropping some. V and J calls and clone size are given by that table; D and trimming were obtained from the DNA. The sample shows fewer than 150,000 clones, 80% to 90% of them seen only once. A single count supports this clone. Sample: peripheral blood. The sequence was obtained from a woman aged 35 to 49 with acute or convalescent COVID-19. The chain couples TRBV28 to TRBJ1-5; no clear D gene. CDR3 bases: TGTGCCAGCAGTCCCCCGGGTAATCAGCCCCAGCATTTT. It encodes CASSPPGNQPQHF. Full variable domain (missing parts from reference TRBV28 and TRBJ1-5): DVKVTQSSRYLVKRTGEKVFLECVQDMDHENMFWYRQDPGLGLRLIYFSYDVKMKEKGDIPEGYSVSREKKERFSLILESASTNQTSMYLCASSPPGNQPQHFGDGTRLSIL.